Reported below is one TCR beta chain. Its specificity is not known. MiXCR was run by TCRdb on the reads, yielding one entry per CDR3 protein. The sample includes about 700,000 distinct CDR3 sequences, 30% to 35% of them seen just once. Trimming pared 1 base from V and 5 bases from J, leaving 14 bases between. The CDR3 length is 15 residues. Per the germline V gene, CDR1 is SGHAT and CDR2 is FQNNGV. These data belong to a study of T cell repertoires in cytomegalovirus infection. Study background: Used in the study were CMV epitopes, some recently identified and HLA-C-restricted, others well-studied and HLA-B-restricted. Broader study findings: The ex vivo response was dominated by HLA-C-restricted CMV-specific TCR beta clonotypes.

The sequence was obtained from a human donor in good health (CMV status not recorded). Some clones in this sample may be carry-over from other donors' samples. Sequenced here: cultured PBMCs, sampled from culture after CMV antigen stimulation. This sequence joins TRBV11-2 and TRBJ1-1, with a tentative D call TRBD1 (6 bases). The CDR3 bases are TGTGCCAGCAGCTTAGGGTCGCAGGGGCGGACTGAAGCTTTCTTT. Protein product: CASSLGSQGRTEAFF.